Given below is one T cell receptor (beta chain) in context. This clonotype was observed at least ten times. The clone's antigen remains unknown. No base quality values were provided; no much bigger clone lies one nucleotide off. Including cysteine and phenylalanine, the CDR3 has 12 amino acids. The only DNA kept is the CDR3, 36 bases in frame from the first base. V is cut by 0 bases and J by 6 bases, and the space between the germline ends is 4 bases. As encoded in the germline V gene, CDR1 is SGHTA while CDR2 is FQGNSA. The data derive from a study of T cells after yellow fever vaccination (dated by TCRdb to the late 2010s). About the investigation overall: Libraries from fractions with low cell numbers were prepared with the SMART-Seq v4 Ultra Low Input RNA kit. Two healthy male donors, one aged 18 to 29 and one aged 30 to 40 years, made up the cohort. To follow T-cell clones before and after primary and booster YFV17D yellow fever vaccination, bulk TCR alpha and beta repertoires were sequenced over time. Blood samples were taken at several timepoints before and after primary and secondary immunization, and bulk PBMC replicates and cell subsets were isolated. What the authors observed across the whole study: FACS-sorted repertoires could contain abundant contaminating clonotypes from the bulk population, so computational filtering was required. A small fraction of clonotypes appeared in both the CD4 and CD8 compartments, likely as a result of convergent recombination. Because the study included only a couple of donors, the extent to which the findings can be generalized is limited. The secondary T-cell response was weaker than the primary response but faster, peaking on day 5 instead of day 15. After the booster, most of the clones that had expanded following primary vaccination were detected again (roughly 97% of CD4 and 80% to 90% of CD8), which suggests that memory was broadly maintained.

Explained via the paper, the treatment or condition label denotes: live attenuated yellow fever vaccine strain. A standard Ficoll-Paque protocol was used to isolate PBMCs from peripheral blood. Dynabeads CD4 and CD8 positive selection kits were used to isolate CD4 and CD8 T-cell fractions. TriZol was used to extract RNA from bulk PBMCs, CD4 and CD8 fractions, and dextramer-positive and dextramer-negative fractions. TCR cDNA was made using 5'RACE template switching, a step that added a universal primer site and unique molecular identifiers. Priming for cDNA synthesis came from both the TCR alpha and TCR beta constant segments. Library amplification involved two PCR steps, and the second step added sample barcodes and sequencing adapters. Sequencing of libraries was done on Illumina HiSeq 2500 (2x100 bp) or NovaSeq (2x150 bp). The authors processed their data as follows. MIGEC was used to demultiplex reads and collapse the reads into UMI consensus sequences, and MiXCR was used for V(D)J alignment. Clonotypes responding to the vaccine were identified with edgeR on replicate PBMC samples, with the criteria of FDR below 0.01 and a log2 fold change above 5 up to day 15. CD4 or CD8 identity was assigned to each bulk clonotype according to whether the clonotype was present at higher abundance in the sequenced CD4 repertoire or the sequenced CD8 repertoire. TCRdb took the public reads, trimmed them with fastp at Q25, ran MiXCR for clone calling and kept in-frame beta chains. A single entry per CDR3 protein holds the most common genes and DNA from its merged rows. What appears here as the V and J calls and clone size reflects TCRdb's work, not the paper's. This sample comprises roughly 120,000 distinct CDR3 sequences, 7.2% of them detected only once. Of the sample, roughly 2.5% falls within the top ten clones.

The sequence derives from a man aged 18-30 years who received the YFV17D yellow fever vaccine. The sequence links TRBV7-2 to TRBJ2-3; a confident D gene designation cannot be given. The sample consisted of CD4+ T cells sorted from PBMCs, taken 35 to 50 days after the first yellow fever vaccination. CDR3 protein: CASSLAWDTQYF. The sequenced DNA is TGTGCCAGCAGCTTAGCATGGGATACGCAGTATTTT. Where the CDR3 stops, the reference TRBV7-2 and TRBJ2-3 genes take over; the full variable domain is GAGVSQSPSNKVTEKGKDVELRCDPISGHTALYWYRQSLGQGLEFLIYFQGNSAPDKSGLPSDRFSAERTGGSVSTLTIQRTQQEDSAVYLCASSLAWDTQYFGPGTRLTVL.